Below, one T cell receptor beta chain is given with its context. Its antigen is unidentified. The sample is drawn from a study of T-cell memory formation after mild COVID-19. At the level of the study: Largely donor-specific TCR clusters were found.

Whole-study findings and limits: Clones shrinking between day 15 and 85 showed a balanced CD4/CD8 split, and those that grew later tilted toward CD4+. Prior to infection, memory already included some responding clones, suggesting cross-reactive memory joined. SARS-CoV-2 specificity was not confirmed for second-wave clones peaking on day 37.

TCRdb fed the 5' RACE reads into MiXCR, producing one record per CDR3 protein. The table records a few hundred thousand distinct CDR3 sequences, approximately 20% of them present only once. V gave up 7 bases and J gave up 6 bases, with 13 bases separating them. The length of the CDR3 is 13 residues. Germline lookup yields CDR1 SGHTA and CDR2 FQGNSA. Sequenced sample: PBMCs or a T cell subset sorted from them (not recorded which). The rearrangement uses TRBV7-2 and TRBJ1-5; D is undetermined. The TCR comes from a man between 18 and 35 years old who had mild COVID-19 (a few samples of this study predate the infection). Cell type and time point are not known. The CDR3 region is CASTIGFGQPQHF. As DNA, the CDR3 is TGTGCCAGCACCATAGGGTTCGGTCAGCCCCAGCATTTT.